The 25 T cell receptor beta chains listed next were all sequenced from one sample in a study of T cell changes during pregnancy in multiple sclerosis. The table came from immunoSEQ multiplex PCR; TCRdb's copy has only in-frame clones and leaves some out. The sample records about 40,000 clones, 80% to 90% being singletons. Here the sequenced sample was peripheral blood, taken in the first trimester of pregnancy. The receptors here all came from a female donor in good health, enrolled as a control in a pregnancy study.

The CDR3 loop reads CASRPGQSETQYF. For the CDR3, the DNA is TGTGCCAGCAGGCCGGGACAGTCAGAGACCCAGTACTTC. The chain uses TRBV7-9 and TRBJ2-5; TRBD1 matches 7 bases. Losses at the gene ends were 6 bases for V and 4 bases for J; bases not matched to a gene: 5. CDR1 SEHNR and CDR2 FQNEAQ come from the germline V gene (reference sequence). This CDR3 has 13 amino acids.

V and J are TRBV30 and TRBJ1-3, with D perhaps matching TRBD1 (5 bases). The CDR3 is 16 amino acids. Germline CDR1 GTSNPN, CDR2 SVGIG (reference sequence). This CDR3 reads CAMARDLGRSGNTIYF. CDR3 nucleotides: TGTGCGATGGCCAGGGACCTCGGGAGGTCTGGAAACACCATATATTTT.

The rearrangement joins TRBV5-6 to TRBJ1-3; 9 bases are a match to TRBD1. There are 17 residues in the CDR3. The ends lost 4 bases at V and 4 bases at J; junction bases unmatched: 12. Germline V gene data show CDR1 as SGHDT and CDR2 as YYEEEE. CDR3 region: CASSLPGTGGLGNTIYF. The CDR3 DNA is TGTGCCAGCAGCCTCCCAGGAACAGGGGGCCTGGGAAACACCATATATTTT.

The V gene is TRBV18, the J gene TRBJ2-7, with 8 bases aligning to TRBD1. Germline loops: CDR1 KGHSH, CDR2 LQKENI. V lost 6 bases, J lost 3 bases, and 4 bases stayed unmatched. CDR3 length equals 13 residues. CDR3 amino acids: CASSPGQVYEQYF. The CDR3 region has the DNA TGTGCCAGCTCTCCGGGACAGGTCTACGAGCAGTACTTC.

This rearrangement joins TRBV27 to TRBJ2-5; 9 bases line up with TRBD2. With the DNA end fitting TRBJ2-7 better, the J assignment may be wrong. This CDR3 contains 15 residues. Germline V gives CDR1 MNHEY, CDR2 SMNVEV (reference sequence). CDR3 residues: CASSRTPGLAHEQYF. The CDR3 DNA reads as TGTGCCAGCAGCCGAACCCCGGGACTAGCCCACGAGCAGTACTTC.

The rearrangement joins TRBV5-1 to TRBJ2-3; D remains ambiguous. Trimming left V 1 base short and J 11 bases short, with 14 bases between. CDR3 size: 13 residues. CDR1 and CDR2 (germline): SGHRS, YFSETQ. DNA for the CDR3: TGCGCCAGCAGCTTGACCGCGACAATGGGGCAGTATTTT. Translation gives CASSLTATMGQYF.

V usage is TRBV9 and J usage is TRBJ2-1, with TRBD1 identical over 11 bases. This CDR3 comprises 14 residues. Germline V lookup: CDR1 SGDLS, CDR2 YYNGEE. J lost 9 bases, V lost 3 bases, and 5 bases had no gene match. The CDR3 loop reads CASSGGQGAFEQFF. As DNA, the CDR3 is TGTGCCAGCAGCGGTGGACAGGGGGCGTTTGAGCAGTTCTTC.

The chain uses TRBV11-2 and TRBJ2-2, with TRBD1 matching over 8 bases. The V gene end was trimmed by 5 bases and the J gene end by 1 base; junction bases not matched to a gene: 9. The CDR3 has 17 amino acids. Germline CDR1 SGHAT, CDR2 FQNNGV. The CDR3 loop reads CASSAYGQGRNTGELFF. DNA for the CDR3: TGTGCCAGCAGCGCCTACGGACAGGGACGGAACACCGGGGAGCTGTTTTTT.

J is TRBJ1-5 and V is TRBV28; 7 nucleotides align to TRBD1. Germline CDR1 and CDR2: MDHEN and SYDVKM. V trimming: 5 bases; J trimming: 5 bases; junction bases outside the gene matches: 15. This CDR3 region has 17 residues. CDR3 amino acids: CASSTPFPGTGDQPQHF. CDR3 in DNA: TGTGCCAGCAGTACACCGTTTCCCGGTACAGGGGATCAGCCCCAGCATTTT. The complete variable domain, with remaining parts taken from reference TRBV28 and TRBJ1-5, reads DVKVTQSSRYLVKRTGEKVFLECVQDMDHENMFWYRQDPGLGLRLIYFSYDVKMKEKGDIPEGYSVSREKKERFSLILESASTNQTSMYLCASSTPFPGTGDQPQHFGDGTRLSIL.

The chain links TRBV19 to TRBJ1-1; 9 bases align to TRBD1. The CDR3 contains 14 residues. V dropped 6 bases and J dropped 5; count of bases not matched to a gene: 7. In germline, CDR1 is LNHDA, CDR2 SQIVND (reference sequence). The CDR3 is CASSQGQGGTEAFF. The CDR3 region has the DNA TGTGCCAGTAGCCAGGGACAGGGCGGAACTGAAGCTTTCTTT.

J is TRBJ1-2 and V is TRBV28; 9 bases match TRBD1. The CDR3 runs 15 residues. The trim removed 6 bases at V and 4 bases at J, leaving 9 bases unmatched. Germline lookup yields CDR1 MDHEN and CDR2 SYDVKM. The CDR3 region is CASRLTLGQGYGYTF. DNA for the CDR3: TGTGCCAGCAGACTGACCTTGGGACAGGGCTATGGCTACACCTTC.

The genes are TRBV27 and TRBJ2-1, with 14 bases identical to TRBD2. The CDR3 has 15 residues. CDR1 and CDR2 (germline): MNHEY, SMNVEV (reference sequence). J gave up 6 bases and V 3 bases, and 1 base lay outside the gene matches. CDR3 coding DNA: TGTGCCAGCAGTTTGACTAGCGGGAGGGCCAATGAGCAGTTCTTC. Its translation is CASSLTSGRANEQFF.

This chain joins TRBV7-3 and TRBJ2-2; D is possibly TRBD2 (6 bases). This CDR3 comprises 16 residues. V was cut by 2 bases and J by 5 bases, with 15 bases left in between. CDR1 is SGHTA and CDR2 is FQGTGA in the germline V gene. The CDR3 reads CASSLVAGMETGELFF. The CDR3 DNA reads TGTGCCAGCAGCTTAGTTGCGGGGATGGAAACCGGGGAGCTGTTTTTT.

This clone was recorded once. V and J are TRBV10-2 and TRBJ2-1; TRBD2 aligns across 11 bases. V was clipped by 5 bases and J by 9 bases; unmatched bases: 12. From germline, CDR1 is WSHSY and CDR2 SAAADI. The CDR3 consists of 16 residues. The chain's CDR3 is CASSNLPTSGNGEQFF. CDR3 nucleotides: TGCGCCAGCAGTAACCTCCCGACTAGCGGGAACGGTGAGCAGTTCTTC.

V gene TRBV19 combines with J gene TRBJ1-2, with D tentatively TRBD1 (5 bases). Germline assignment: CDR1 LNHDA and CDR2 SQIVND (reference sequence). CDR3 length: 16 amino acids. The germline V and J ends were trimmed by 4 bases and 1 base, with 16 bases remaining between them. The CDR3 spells CASSRRGGAGNYGYTF. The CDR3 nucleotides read TGTGCCAGTAGTAGGCGGGGCGGAGCTGGTAACTATGGCTACACCTTC.

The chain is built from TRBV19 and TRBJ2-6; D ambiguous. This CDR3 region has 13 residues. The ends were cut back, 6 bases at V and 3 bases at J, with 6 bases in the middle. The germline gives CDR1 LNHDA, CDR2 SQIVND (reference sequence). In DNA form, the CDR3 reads TGTGCCAGTAGGACATTTGGGGCCAACGTCCTGACTTTC. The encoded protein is CASRTFGANVLTF.

The CDR3 loop is CASSEVGGGIEAFF. CDR3 coding DNA: TGTGCCAGCAGTGAAGTAGGGGGGGGGATTGAAGCTTTCTTT. The chain joins TRBV6-1 to TRBJ1-1, with D tentatively TRBD1 (6 bases). Germline assignment: CDR1 MNHNS and CDR2 SASEGT. V dropped 1 base and J dropped 7 bases, with 13 bases sitting between them. The CDR3 totals 14 residues.

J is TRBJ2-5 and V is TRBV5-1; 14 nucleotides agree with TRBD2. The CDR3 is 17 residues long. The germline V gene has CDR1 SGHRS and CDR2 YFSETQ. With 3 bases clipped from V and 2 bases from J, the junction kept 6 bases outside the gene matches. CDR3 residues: CASSWGLAGVRQETQYF. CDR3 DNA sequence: TGCGCCAGCAGCTGGGGACTAGCGGGGGTCCGGCAAGAGACCCAGTACTTC.

CDR3 in DNA: TGTGCCAGCTCGTTAACAGGGGGACTATCTATCAATGAGCAGTTCTTC. Translating it yields CASSLTGGLSINEQFF. The rearrangement uses TRBV6-4 and TRBJ2-1, with D possibly being TRBD1 (8 bases). The CDR3 contains 16 residues. Trimming removed 8 bases from V and 6 bases from J, with 23 bases in between. From germline, CDR1 is MRHNA and CDR2 SNTAGT.

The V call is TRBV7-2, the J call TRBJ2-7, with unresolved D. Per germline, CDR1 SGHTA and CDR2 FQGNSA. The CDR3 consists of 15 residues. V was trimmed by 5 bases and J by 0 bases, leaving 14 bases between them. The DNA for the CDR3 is TGTGCCAGCAGCAGAGGTAGAACCTACTCCTACGAGCAGTACTTC. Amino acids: CASSRGRTYSYEQYF. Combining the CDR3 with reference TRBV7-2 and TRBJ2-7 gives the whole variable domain GAGVSQSPSNKVTEKGKDVELRCDPISGHTALYWYRQSLGQGLEFLIYFQGNSAPDKSGLPSDRFSAERTGGSVSTLTIQRTQQEDSAVYLCASSRGRTYSYEQYFGPGTRLTVT.

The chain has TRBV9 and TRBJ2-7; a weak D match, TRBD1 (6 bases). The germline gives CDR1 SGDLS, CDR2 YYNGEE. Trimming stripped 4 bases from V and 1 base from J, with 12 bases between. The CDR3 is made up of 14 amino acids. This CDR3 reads CASSTGTNSYEQYF. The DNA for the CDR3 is TGTGCCAGCAGCACCGGGACAAATTCCTACGAGCAGTACTTC. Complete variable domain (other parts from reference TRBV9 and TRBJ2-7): DSGVTQTPKHLITATGQRVTLRCSPRSGDLSVYWYQQSLDQGLQFLIQYYNGEERAKGNILERFSAQQFPDLHSELNLSSLELGDSALYFCASSTGTNSYEQYFGPGTRLTVT.

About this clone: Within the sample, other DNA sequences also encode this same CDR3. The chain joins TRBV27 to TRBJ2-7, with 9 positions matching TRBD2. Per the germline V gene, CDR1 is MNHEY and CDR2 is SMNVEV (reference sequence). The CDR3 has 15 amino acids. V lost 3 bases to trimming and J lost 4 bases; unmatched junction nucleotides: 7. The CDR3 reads CASSLGLAGVYEQYF. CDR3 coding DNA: TGTGCCAGCAGTTTGGGACTAGCAGGAGTTTACGAGCAGTACTTC.

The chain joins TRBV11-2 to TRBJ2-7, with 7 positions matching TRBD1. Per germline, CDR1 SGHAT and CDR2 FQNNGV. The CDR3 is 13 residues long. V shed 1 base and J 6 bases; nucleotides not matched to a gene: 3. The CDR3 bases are TGTGCCAGCAGCTTAGTAGGGGACAGCGAGCAGTACTTC. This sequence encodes CASSLVGDSEQYF.

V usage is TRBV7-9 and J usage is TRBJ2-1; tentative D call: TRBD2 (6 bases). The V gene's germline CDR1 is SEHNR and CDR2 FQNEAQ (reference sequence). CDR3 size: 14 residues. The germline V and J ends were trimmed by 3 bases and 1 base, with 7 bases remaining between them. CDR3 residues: CASSLAGSYNEQFF. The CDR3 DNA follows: TGTGCCAGCAGCTTGGCGGGGTCCTACAATGAGCAGTTCTTC.

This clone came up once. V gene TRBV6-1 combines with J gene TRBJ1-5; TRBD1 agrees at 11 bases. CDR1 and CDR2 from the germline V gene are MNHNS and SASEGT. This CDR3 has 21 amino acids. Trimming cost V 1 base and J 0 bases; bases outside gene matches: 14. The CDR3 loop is CASSEGSDRGPYRISNQPQHF. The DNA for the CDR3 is TGTGCCAGCAGTGAAGGTTCGGACAGGGGGCCCTACCGTATTAGCAATCAGCCCCAGCATTTT.